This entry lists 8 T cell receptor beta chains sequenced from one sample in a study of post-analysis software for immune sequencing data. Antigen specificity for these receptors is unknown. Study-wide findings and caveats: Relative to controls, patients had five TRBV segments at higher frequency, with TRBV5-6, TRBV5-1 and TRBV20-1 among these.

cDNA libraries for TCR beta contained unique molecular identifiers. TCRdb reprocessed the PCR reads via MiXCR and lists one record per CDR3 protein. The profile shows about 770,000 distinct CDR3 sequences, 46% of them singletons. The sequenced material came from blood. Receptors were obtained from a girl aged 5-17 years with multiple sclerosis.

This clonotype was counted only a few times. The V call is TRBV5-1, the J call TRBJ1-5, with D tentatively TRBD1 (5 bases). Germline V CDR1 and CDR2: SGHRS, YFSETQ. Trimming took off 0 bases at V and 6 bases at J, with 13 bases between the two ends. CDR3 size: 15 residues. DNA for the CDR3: TGCGCCAGCAGCTTGGGAGAGGGGTCGAGTCAGCCCCAGCATTTT. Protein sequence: CASSLGEGSSQPQHF.

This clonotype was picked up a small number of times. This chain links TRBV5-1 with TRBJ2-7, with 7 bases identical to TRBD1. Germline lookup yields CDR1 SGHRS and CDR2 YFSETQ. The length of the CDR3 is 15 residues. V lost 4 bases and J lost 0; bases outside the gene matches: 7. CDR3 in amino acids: CASSPLTGSSYEQYF. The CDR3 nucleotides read TGCGCCAGCAGCCCGCTGACAGGGTCCTCCTACGAGCAGTACTTC.

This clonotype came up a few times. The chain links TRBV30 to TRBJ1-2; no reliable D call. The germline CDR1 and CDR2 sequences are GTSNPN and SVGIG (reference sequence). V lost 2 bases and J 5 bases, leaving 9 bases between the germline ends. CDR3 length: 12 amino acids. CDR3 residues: CAWSRRIYGYTF. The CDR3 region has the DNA TGTGCCTGGAGTCGACGGATTTATGGCTACACCTTC.

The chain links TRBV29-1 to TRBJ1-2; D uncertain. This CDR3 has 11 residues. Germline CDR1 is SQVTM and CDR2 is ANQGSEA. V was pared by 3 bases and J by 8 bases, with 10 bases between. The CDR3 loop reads CSVESLQGYTF. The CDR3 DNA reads TGCAGCGTTGAGAGCCTACAGGGCTACACCTTC.

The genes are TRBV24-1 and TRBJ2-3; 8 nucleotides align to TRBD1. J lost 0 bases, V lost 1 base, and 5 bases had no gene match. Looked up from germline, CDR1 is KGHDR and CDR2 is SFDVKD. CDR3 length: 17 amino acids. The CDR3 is CATSDFSGGVSTDTQYF. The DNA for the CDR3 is TGTGCCACCAGTGATTTCTCAGGGGGCGTAAGCACAGATACGCAGTATTTT.

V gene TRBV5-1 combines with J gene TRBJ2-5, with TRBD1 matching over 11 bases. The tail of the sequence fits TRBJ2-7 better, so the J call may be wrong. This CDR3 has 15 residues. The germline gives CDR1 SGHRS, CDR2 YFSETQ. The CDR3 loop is CASSSSGTGGYEQYF. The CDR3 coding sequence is TGCGCCAGCAGCTCCTCCGGGACAGGGGGGTACGAGCAGTACTTC.

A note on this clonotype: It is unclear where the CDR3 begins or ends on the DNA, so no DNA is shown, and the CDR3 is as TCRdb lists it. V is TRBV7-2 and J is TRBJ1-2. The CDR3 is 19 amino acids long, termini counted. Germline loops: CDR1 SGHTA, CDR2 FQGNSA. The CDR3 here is CASSSRDWLSEQFFGGYTF.

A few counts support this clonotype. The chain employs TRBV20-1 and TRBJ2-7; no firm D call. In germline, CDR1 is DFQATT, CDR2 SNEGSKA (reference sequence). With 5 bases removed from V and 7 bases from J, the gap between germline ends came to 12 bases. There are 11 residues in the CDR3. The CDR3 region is CSALKVGEQYF. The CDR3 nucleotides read TGCAGTGCTCTTAAGGTGGGGGAGCAGTACTTC.